These T cell receptor beta chains were read from a single sample in a study of blood T cell repertoires in COVID-19. Sequencing was performed with immunoSEQ multiplex PCR; in TCRdb, only in-frame clones are kept and a portion is missing. The repertoire includes 95,000 to 100,000 clones, 91% of them detected once, and about 18% sits in the top ten. Sequenced sample: peripheral blood. The receptors were gathered from a middle-aged man with acute or convalescent COVID-19. The CDR3 runs from the conserved cysteine through the conserved F or W. D genes are given only for firm matches. The size of a clone is reported for some rows only, either as once, few or many, or as a class for expanded clones.

TRBV3-1/TRBV3-2	NA	TRBJ2-4	NA	TGTGCCAGCAGCCTCCGGACAGAAAACATTCAGTACTTC	CASSLRTENIQYF
TRBV19	NA	TRBJ2-3	NA	TGTGCCAGTAGCCGGGACAAGTCAGATACGCAGTATTTT	CASSRDKSDTQYF
TRBV2	TRBD1	TRBJ2-7	once	TGTGCCAGCAGGGGGGACAGATCCGCTCCCGAGCAGTACTTC	CASRGDRSAPEQYF
TRBV6-1	NA	TRBJ1-2	NA	TGTGCCAGCAGTGAGGACAGTCTTATCTATGGCTACACCTTC	CASSEDSLIYGYTF
TRBV7-2	NA	TRBJ1-6	NA	TGTGCCAGCAGCTTAGGGGGCATTAATTCACCCCTCCACTTT	CASSLGGINSPLHF
TRBV19	NA	TRBJ1-1	NA	TGTGCCAGTAGTCTCAAGCAGAACACTGAAGCTTTCTTT	CASSLKQNTEAFF
TRBV5-8	NA	TRBJ2-7	once	TGTGCCAGCAGCTTGGCGGCAGGCTTAACCTACGAGCAGTACTTC	CASSLAAGLTYEQYF
TRBV14	TRBD1	TRBJ1-2	NA	TGTGCCAGCAGCCCGCCCCCGGACAGGGATTATGGCTACACCTTC	CASSPPPDRDYGYTF
TRBV5-6	TRBD2	TRBJ2-1	NA	TGTGCCAGCAGCCACCAACTAGCGGGGGGATTTCGCAATGAGCAGTTCTTC	CASSHQLAGGFRNEQFF
TRBV7-9	NA	TRBJ1-2	NA	TGTGCCAGCAGCTTAAAGGGGGTGGCCACCTTC	CASSLKGVATF
TRBV6-4	NA	TRBJ1-2	NA	TGTGCCAGCAGGGAAAACAGGGTAGGCGGCTACACCTTC	CASRENRVGGYTF
TRBV28	NA	TRBJ1-2	NA	TGTGCCAGCAGTTTGGCAGGGTTCTATGGCTACACCTTC	CASSLAGFYGYTF
TRBV5-1	TRBD1	TRBJ1-5	NA	TGCGCCAGCAGCTTGGGGACAGGGAGGGATCAGCCCCAGCATTTT	CASSLGTGRDQPQHF
TRBV18	NA	TRBJ2-7	NA	TGTGCCAGCTCAGCACTCAAGACAGGCCGCTCCTACGAGCAGTACTTC	CASSALKTGRSYEQYF
TRBV7-9	TRBD1	TRBJ2-1	NA	TGTGCCAGCAGCCTGGGACAGGGGATAAGCTCCTACAATGAGCAGTTCTTC	CASSLGQGISSYNEQFF
TRBV10-3	TRBD1	TRBJ2-2	NA	TGTGCCACCGCCGGGACAGGGAACACCGGGGAGCTGTTTTTT	CATAGTGNTGELFF
TRBV10-1	TRBD1	TRBJ1-1	NA	TGCGCCACGTCGAGAAAAACGGCCGGGACAGCAAACACTGAAGCTTTCTTT	CATSRKTAGTANTEAFF
TRBV4-2	NA	TRBJ1-6	NA	TGTGCCAGCAGCCACGGGGGGCGAGGAAGTAATTCACCCCTCCACTTT	CASSHGGRGSNSPLHF
TRBV9	TRBD1	TRBJ1-1	NA	TGTGCCAGCAGCGTGGGGAGGGGACAGGGGTCGAACACTGAAGCTTTCTTT	CASSVGRGQGSNTEAFF
TRBV18	NA	TRBJ1-3	NA	TGTGCCAGCTCACCGTGGAGGTTGGGAAACACCATATATTTT	CASSPWRLGNTIYF
TRBV2	TRBD1	TRBJ2-1	NA	TGTGCCAGCGTCGGGACAGGGACGGTGAATGAGCAGTTCTTC	CASVGTGTVNEQFF
TRBV6-1	TRBD1	TRBJ1-1	NA	TGTGCCAGCAGTGAAGTTGGGACAGGGAACACTGAAGCTTTCTTT	CASSEVGTGNTEAFF
TRBV6-1	TRBD1	TRBJ1-5	NA	TGTGCCAGCAGTGCCCGGACAGGGCTAAACAATCAGCCCCAGCATTTT	CASSARTGLNNQPQHF
TRBV19	TRBD1	TRBJ1-1	NA	TGTGCCAGTAAGCCGGGACAGGGACCTACCCCCGAAGCTTTCTTT	CASKPGQGPTPEAFF
TRBV6-5	NA	TRBJ2-1	NA	TGTGCCAGCAGTTACTTTCGCGGGGCCGAAACTCAGCAGTTCTTC	CASSYFRGAETQQFF
TRBV18	NA	TRBJ1-1	NA	TGTGCCAGCTCACCGGGAAGGGGAACTGAAGCTTTCTTT	CASSPGRGTEAFF
TRBV11-3	TRBD2	TRBJ2-7	NA	TGTGCCAGCAGCCGCGATCAGCGGGGGGGCCTTTACGAGCAGTACTTC	CASSRDQRGGLYEQYF
TRBV19	NA	TRBJ2-3	NA	TGTGCCAGTAGACCAGGGCAGGGGAACACAGATACGCAGTATTTT	CASRPGQGNTDTQYF
TRBV5-1	NA	TRBJ1-3	NA	TGCGCCAGCAGTCGGGACACCTACTCTGGAAACACCATATATTTT	CASSRDTYSGNTIYF
TRBV13	TRBD1	TRBJ1-4	NA	TGTGCCAGCAGCTTTTCGACAGGGAATATGAATGAAAAACTGTTTTTT	CASSFSTGNMNEKLFF
TRBV7-9	NA	TRBJ1-1	NA	TGTGCCAGCAGCATGAGGACAGATCGATACGACTTT	CASSMRTDRYDF
TRBV6-2/TRBV6-3	NA	TRBJ1-2	NA	TGTGCCAGCCGCCTCGAGGGCAGCCCGGGATATGGCTACACCTTC	CASRLEGSPGYGYTF
TRBV6-5	NA	TRBJ1-1	few	TGTGCCAGCAGGGTTAGCGGGGCCCCGAACACTGAAGCTTTCTTT	CASRVSGAPNTEAFF
TRBV5-4	NA	TRBJ2-5	NA	TGTGCCAGCAGCTTGGCGGGAACCAGCCAAGAGACCCAGTACTTC	CASSLAGTSQETQYF
TRBV7-3	TRBD1	TRBJ2-1	once	TGTGCCAGCAGCCCCACGGGACAGGGTTACTACAATGAGCAGTTCTTC	CASSPTGQGYYNEQFF
TRBV10-3	TRBD1	TRBJ1-2	NA	TGTGCCATCGGTGAGACAGGGGACTATGGCTACACCTTC	CAIGETGDYGYTF
TRBV6-1	NA	TRBJ1-5	NA	TGTGCCAGCAGTGTACTCGGACGGGAAATGCATCAGCCCCAGCATTTT	CASSVLGREMHQPQHF
TRBV7-9	NA	TRBJ1-1	NA	TGTGCCAGCAGCTTAGAAGTACTCGACACTGAAGCTTTCTTT	CASSLEVLDTEAFF